Listed here is a single T cell receptor beta chain. Clones were sequenced by immunoSEQ multiplex PCR, and TCRdb holds only the in-frame ones, with some missing. The repertoire has roughly 100,000 clones, about 80% of them found once; the top ten carry 12%. This specimen belongs to a study of blood T cell repertoires in COVID-19. Across the study: Specimens from acute and convalescent COVID-19 originated in the United States, Italy and Spain. In each case, the material was cDNA or gDNA derived from T cells, B-cell-depleted T cells, or PBMCs.

This CDR3 has 14 amino acids. Germline V gene sequence: CDR1 SGHTA, CDR2 FQGTGA. The V end lost 2 bases, the J end lost 0 bases, and 6 bases lay between the germline ends. V gene TRBV7-3 combines with J gene TRBJ2-3, with a possible D match to TRBD2 (5 bases). This receptor was taken from a human donor in a cohort sampled during active COVID-19. Sequencing input: peripheral blood. The CDR3 sequence is CASSLRGSTDTQYF. CDR3 nucleotide sequence: TGTGCCAGCAGCTTACGGGGTAGCACAGATACGCAGTATTTT.